Listed below are T cell receptor beta chains from one sample, sequenced in a study of cytomegalovirus exposure and HLA in healthy donors. Sequenced by immunoSEQ multiplex PCR; TCRdb stores in-frame clones only, minus some. This sample has approximately 110,000 clones, with more than 75% found just once. The sequencing input was PBMCs. These receptors were collected from a man in his forties in good health and CMV-seronegative. CDR3s include the opening cysteine and the closing phenylalanine or tryptophan. Each record gives: clone size, D gene, V gene, J gene, CDR3 protein, CDR3 DNA. The D gene is left open where the match is weak. Some rows mark clone size as missing; the rest say once, few, many or name a class of expanded clone.

clone size: -
D gene: -
V gene: TRBV7-9
J gene: TRBJ2-4
CDR3 protein: CASAWGRSGPF
CDR3 DNA: TGTGCCAGCGCCTGGGGCCGCTCGGGTCCCTTC

clone size: once
D gene: -
V gene: TRBV7-9
J gene: TRBJ1-2
CDR3 protein: CASSSQGPHGYTF
CDR3 DNA: TGTGCCAGCAGCTCACAGGGTCCCCATGGCTACACCTTC

clone size: -
D gene: -
V gene: TRBV9
J gene: TRBJ1-1
CDR3 protein: CASSATTVPVRAFF
CDR3 DNA: TGTGCCAGCAGCGCAACGACAGTCCCCGTAAGAGCTTTCTTT

clone size: -
D gene: TRBD1
V gene: TRBV7-9
J gene: TRBJ2-3
CDR3 protein: CASSSKTKQGVTDTQYF
CDR3 DNA: TGTGCCAGCAGCTCAAAAACTAAACAGGGGGTCACAGATACGCAGTATTTT

clone size: -
D gene: TRBD2
V gene: TRBV7-8
J gene: TRBJ2-1
CDR3 protein: CASSSQRGFEEQFF
CDR3 DNA: TGTGCCAGCAGCTCCCAGCGGGGTTTTGAGGAGCAGTTCTTC

clone size: -
D gene: -
V gene: TRBV10-3
J gene: TRBJ2-6
CDR3 protein: CAISEDISGANVLTF
CDR3 DNA: TGTGCCATCAGTGAAGACATCTCTGGGGCCAACGTCCTGACTTTC

clone size: -
D gene: TRBD2
V gene: TRBV7-2
J gene: TRBJ2-1
CDR3 protein: CASSPPPGGGYNEQFF
CDR3 DNA: TGTGCCAGCAGTCCCCCTCCGGGGGGGGGTTACAATGAGCAGTTCTTC

clone size: -
D gene: -
V gene: TRBV7-8
J gene: TRBJ2-7
CDR3 protein: CASSSQGRGYEQYF
CDR3 DNA: TGTGCCAGCAGCTCCCAGGGGAGGGGCTACGAGCAGTACTTC

clone size: -
D gene: -
V gene: TRBV28
J gene: TRBJ1-6
CDR3 protein: CASSPRGRRTNSPLHF
CDR3 DNA: TGTGCCAGCAGTCCCAGGGGAAGGCGGACCAATTCACCCCTCCACTTT

clone size: -
D gene: -
V gene: TRBV7-2
J gene: TRBJ2-3
CDR3 protein: CASSPLRAGSTDTQYF
CDR3 DNA: TGTGCCAGCAGCCCGCTCCGGGCGGGGTCCACAGATACGCAGTATTTT

clone size: -
D gene: TRBD2
V gene: TRBV11-3
J gene: TRBJ2-5
CDR3 protein: CASSRGTSGTQYF
CDR3 DNA: TGTGCCAGCAGCCGCGGGACTAGCGGGACCCAGTACTTC

clone size: once
D gene: TRBD2
V gene: TRBV7-2
J gene: TRBJ2-5
CDR3 protein: CASSPLAGLTRSSETQYF
CDR3 DNA: TGTGCCAGCAGTCCTCTAGCGGGACTCACCAGATCCTCGGAGACCCAGTACTTC

clone size: -
D gene: -
V gene: TRBV5-1
J gene: TRBJ2-1
CDR3 protein: CASSLTSEQFF
CDR3 DNA: TGCGCCAGCAGCTTGACATCGGAGCAGTTCTTC

clone size: -
D gene: -
V gene: TRBV20-1
J gene: TRBJ2-7
CDR3 protein: CTIPGSYEQYF
CDR3 DNA: TGCACCATCCCAGGGTCCTACGAGCAGTACTTC

clone size: few
D gene: TRBD2
V gene: TRBV30
J gene: TRBJ2-7
CDR3 protein: CAWSGGDVDEQYF
CDR3 DNA: TGTGCCTGGTCCGGGGGGGATGTCGACGAGCAGTACTTC